This T cell receptor beta chain was obtained from a study of cytomegalovirus exposure and HLA in healthy donors. Study-wide points: Later analysis showed most CMV-associated TCR beta chains appearing HLA-restricted. For most TCR beta V segments, an earlier analysis put the productive rate at about 90% or about 30% of the time.

CDR3 size: 17 residues. V lost 4 bases and J lost 0, with 20 bases in between. The germline gives CDR1 SGHRS, CDR2 YFSETQ. As regards this clone: Antigen specificity is unknown.

60 Vbeta and 13 Jbeta primers were used in PCR. Sequencing was performed with immunoSEQ multiplex PCR; in TCRdb, only in-frame clones are kept and a portion is missing. The sample has over 110,000 clones; around 73% are singletons. The receptor was derived from a female donor in good health and CMV-seronegative. This sequence joins TRBV5-1 and TRBJ2-7, with D perhaps matching TRBD2 (6 bases). The sequencing input was PBMCs. The CDR3: CASSAGPNRGLSYEQYF. The CDR3 coding sequence is TGCGCCAGCAGCGCGGGACCAAACCGAGGGCTCTCCTACGAGCAGTACTTC.